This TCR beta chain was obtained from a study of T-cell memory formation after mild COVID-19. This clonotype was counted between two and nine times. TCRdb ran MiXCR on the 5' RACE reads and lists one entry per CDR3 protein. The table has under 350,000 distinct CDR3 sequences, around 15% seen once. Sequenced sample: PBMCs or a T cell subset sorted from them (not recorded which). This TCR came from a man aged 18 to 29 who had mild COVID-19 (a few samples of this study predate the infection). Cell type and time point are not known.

CDR3 sequence: CAQQLEGSGEQYF. Written as DNA, the CDR3 is TGTGCCCAGCAGTTAGAAGGTTCCGGCGAGCAGTACTTC. The chain is built from TRBV27 and TRBJ2-7; D gene ambiguous. Germline V gene data show CDR1 as MNHEY and CDR2 as SMNVEV (reference sequence). The V gene lost 11 bases and the J gene lost 6 bases, with 20 bases spanning the gap. This CDR3 spans 13 amino acids.